A few counts support the clone carrying this T cell receptor beta chain. V was clipped by 1 base and J by 0 bases; unmatched bases: 1. This CDR3 is 16 amino acids long. CDR1 and CDR2 from the germline V gene are SGHVS and FQNEAQ. The source of the sample is a study of Graves' ophthalmopathy and Graves' hyperthyroidism. Transcripts of RNA were the source for amplifying TCR beta CDR3 regions. The authors performed first-round RT-PCR with HTBI primers and then a second-round multiplex PCR. TCRdb itself ran the multiplex PCR reads through MiXCR, one entry per CDR3 protein. Of over a million distinct CDR3 sequences listed, 36% are singletons.

This TCR derives from an adult man with Graves' hyperthyroidism. The source material was peripheral blood or thyroid tissue (not recorded which). The J gene is TRBJ2-3, the V gene TRBV7-8; 10 nucleotides match TRBD2. The CDR3 DNA reads TGTGCCAGCAGCTTAGTACTAGCGGGGAGCACAGATACGCAGTATTTT. It yields the protein CASSLVLAGSTDTQYF.